This paragraph covers one T cell receptor beta chain sequence. The record originates from a study of cytomegalovirus exposure and HLA in healthy donors. Primers: 60 Vbeta forward and 13 Jbeta reverse. This table comes from immunoSEQ multiplex PCR, and its TCRdb copy is limited to in-frame clones, with some not included. In total, the table holds roughly 100,000 clones. CDR3 length: 20 amino acids. The germline V gene encodes CDR1 MNHEY and CDR2 SMNVEV (reference sequence). With 3 bases removed from V and 1 base from J, the gap between germline ends came to 28 bases. Sample: PBMCs. The TCR sequence derives from a young woman in good health and CMV-seronegative. The chain combines TRBV27 with TRBJ2-7, with D perhaps TRBD1 (5 bases). CDR3 protein: CASSFLGREGHYKASYEQYF. Here the CDR3 DNA reads TGTGCCAGCAGTTTCTTAGGTAGGGAAGGACACTACAAAGCTTCCTACGAGCAGTACTTC.